Each of the 8 T cell receptor beta chains below was sequenced from the same sample in a study of identical twins. TCRdb reprocessed the 5' RACE reads with MiXCR, giving one entry per CDR3 protein. Among about 530,000 distinct CDR3 sequences, 20% to 25% were seen once, and the ten largest hold approximately 0.52%. These same data were also listed under a study on yellow fever vaccine responses in identical twins.

The material sequenced was CD4+ T cells sorted from blood. The receptors stem from a woman aged 18 to 35 in good health.

The sample holds a few counts of this clonotype. The chain has TRBV12-3 or TRBV12-4 and TRBJ2-2; 7 bases line up with TRBD1. This CDR3 spans 14 amino acids. J was trimmed by 5 bases and V by 2 bases; bases with no gene match: 2. The chain's CDR3 is CASSLSQGTGELFF. The CDR3 DNA reads as TGTGCCAGCAGTTTATCACAGGGGACCGGGGAGCTGTTTTTT.

CDR3 protein: CASSLRPVNEKLFF. DNA of the CDR3: TGTGCCAGCAGCTTACGGCCAGTGAATGAAAAACTGTTTTTT. J is TRBJ1-4 and V is TRBV11-2; D is unclear. Trimming removed 2 bases at V and 5 bases at J, with 9 bases between. This CDR3 contains 14 residues. CDR1 is SGHAT and CDR2 is FQNNGV in the germline V gene.

The chain is built from TRBV24-1 and TRBJ2-1; TRBD2 aligns across 8 bases. V was pared by 3 bases and J by 4 bases, with 13 bases of the junction left unmatched. Germline CDR1 reads KGHDR; CDR2 reads SFDVKD. The CDR3 consists of 18 residues. The CDR3 is CATSDPLRAAGEYNEQFF. CDR3 in DNA: TGTGCCACCAGTGATCCACTTCGGGCAGCGGGGGAGTACAATGAGCAGTTCTTC.

CDR3 coding DNA: TGTGCCAGCAGCCCCCAATCTCGTTCCGGGGAGCTGTTTTTT. Amino acid sequence: CASSPQSRSGELFF. The chain uses TRBV7-2 and TRBJ2-2; D not certain. CDR1 and CDR2 from the germline V gene are SGHTA and FQGNSA. The CDR3 length is 14 residues. V was cut by 5 bases and J by 6 bases, with 13 bases left in between.

Turning to this clonotype: At one boundary the junction diverges from the germline segment, which might be a read error. The chain joins TRBV7-9 to TRBJ1-2; a weak D match, TRBD1 (5 bases). The CDR3 is made up of 14 amino acids. Germline loops: CDR1 SEHNR, CDR2 FQNEAQ (reference sequence). The CDR3 region is CASSLMSGGYGYTF. The CDR3, as DNA: TGTGCCAGCAGCTTAATGAGCGGGGGTTATGGCTATACCTTC.

This clonotype has more than one count but fewer than ten. The J gene is TRBJ2-7, the V gene TRBV11-2; D is perhaps TRBD1 (5 bases). The CDR3 sequence is 16 residues long. Between the trimmed V and J ends, which lost 5 bases and 0 bases, there was a span of 17 bases. Germline V gene sequence: CDR1 SGHAT, CDR2 FQNNGV. In DNA, the CDR3 is TGTGCCAGCAGCCCGCGACAGACTGACAGCTCCTACGAGCAGTACTTC. This sequence encodes CASSPRQTDSSYEQYF. Full variable domain (missing parts from reference TRBV11-2 and TRBJ2-7): EAGVAQSPRYKIIEKRQSVAFWCNPISGHATLYWYQQILGQGPKLLIQFQNNGVVDDSQLPKDRFSAERLKGVDSTLKIQPAKLEDSAVYLCASSPRQTDSSYEQYFGPGTRLTVT.

J is TRBJ1-4 and V is TRBV20-1, with a possible D match to TRBD1 (6 bases). Germline-derived CDR1 and CDR2 are DFQATT and SNEGSKA (reference sequence). Trimming shortened V by 2 bases and J by 7 bases, and 11 bases separated the two germline ends. This CDR3 comprises 13 residues. Here the CDR3 DNA reads TGCAGTGCTAGATTGGGGGCTTCTGAAAAACTGTTTTTT. Protein product: CSARLGASEKLFF.

A few counts support this clonotype. CDR3 in amino acids: CSARVRTGANTQYF. The CDR3 nucleotides read TGCAGTGCTAGAGTTCGGACAGGGGCAAATACGCAGTATTTT. V and J are TRBV20-1 and TRBJ2-3; 9 bases fit TRBD1. Germline V gene sequence: CDR1 DFQATT, CDR2 SNEGSKA (reference sequence). V gave up 1 base and J gave up 7 bases; unmatched junction bases: 6. The CDR3 is made up of 14 amino acids.